These 17 T cell receptor beta chains were sequenced from one sample in a study of T cell responses to AZD1222 COVID-19 vaccine. Some clones are missing from TCRdb's copy, which holds only in-frame ones; the method was immunoSEQ multiplex PCR. The table includes 79,000 or so clones, 89% detected once. This material consisted of peripheral blood, taken 28 days after the second AZD1222 dose. These receptors were collected from an adult who received the AZD1222 COVID-19 vaccine.

V usage is TRBV6-1 and J usage is TRBJ2-5, with 7 positions matching TRBD2. This CDR3 is 14 amino acids long. Losses at the gene ends were 1 base for V and 5 bases for J; bases not matched to a gene: 4. Germline CDR1 and CDR2: MNHNS and SASEGT. The CDR3 nucleotides are TGTGCCAGCAGTGAAGGGGGGGGTAAGGAGACCCAGTACTTC. This encodes CASSEGGGKETQYF.

The chain joins TRBV6-6 to TRBJ1-1; 7 bases line up with TRBD1. J lost 6 bases, V lost 6 bases, and 13 bases had no gene match. Per germline, CDR1 MNHNY and CDR2 SVGAGI (reference sequence). The CDR3 consists of 15 residues. The CDR3 sequence: CASSPRQDRSSEAFF. The CDR3 DNA sequence: TGTGCCAGCAGCCCCAGACAGGACAGGTCGTCTGAAGCTTTCTTT.

The genes are TRBV7-9 and TRBJ2-3; D not resolved. This CDR3 region has 14 residues. Germline V gene lookup returns CDR1 SEHNR and CDR2 FQNEAQ (reference sequence). The V gene lost 3 bases and the J gene lost 3 bases, with 10 bases spanning the gap. CDR3 protein: CASSFEGRTDTQYF. The CDR3 DNA sequence: TGTGCCAGCAGCTTCGAAGGACGAACAGATACGCAGTATTTT.

This rearrangement joins TRBV10-3 to TRBJ1-6; 7 bases line up with TRBD1. The V and J ends lost 11 bases and 7 bases, in that order; junction bases with no gene match: 8. The CDR3 has 13 amino acids. Germline V gives CDR1 ENHRY, CDR2 SYGVKD. The CDR3 nucleotides read TGTGCCCACTCAGAGGACAGGAATTCACCCCTCCACTTT. Translating gives CAHSEDRNSPLHF.

The V call is TRBV28, the J call TRBJ2-1, with 7 positions matching TRBD1. This CDR3 region has 17 residues. V trimming: 4 bases; J trimming: 1 base; junction bases outside the gene matches: 10. Germline CDR1 MDHEN, CDR2 SYDVKM. CDR3 bases: TGTGCCAGCAGTTCTCCCCTAGAGGGGGCTTCCTACAATGAGCAGTTCTTC. This encodes CASSSPLEGASYNEQFF.

This chain connects TRBV15 to TRBJ2-7, with TRBD2 as a possible D gene (7 bases). The germline CDR1 and CDR2 sequences are LNHNV and YYDKDF (reference sequence). The CDR3 extends over 20 amino acids. V lost 0 bases to trimming and J lost 2 bases, with 26 bases between them. This CDR3 is CATSRDHPVAGEGGTYEQYV. CDR3 DNA sequence: TGTGCCACCAGCAGAGACCATCCCGTCGCCGGGGAGGGGGGGACCTACGAGCAGTACGTC.

This chain connects TRBV18 to TRBJ2-7; D not resolved. The V end was cut by 6 bases, the J end by 0 bases, with 6 bases between. The CDR3 consists of 12 residues. Germline loops: CDR1 KGHSH, CDR2 LQKENI. CDR3 sequence: CASSRNSYEQYV. The CDR3, as DNA: TGTGCCAGCTCGAGAAACTCCTACGAGCAGTACGTC.

The chain recombines TRBV5-1 with TRBJ2-7, with no clear D. Trimming left V 4 bases short and J 2 bases short, with 13 bases between. The CDR3 runs 14 residues. Germline V lookup: CDR1 SGHRS, CDR2 YFSETQ. CDR3 region: CASSPSSSTYEQYF. CDR3 bases: TGCGCCAGCAGCCCCTCGTCCAGTACCTACGAGCAGTACTTC.

The chain links TRBV7-2 to TRBJ2-3, with TRBD2 matching 13 bases. CDR3 length: 16 residues. Germline-derived CDR1 and CDR2 are SGHTA and FQGNSA. Germline trimming cut 5 bases from V and 6 bases from J; bases unmatched to any gene: 8. CDR3 protein: CASSRTSGGPGDTQYF. The CDR3 nucleotides read TGTGCCAGCAGCAGGACTAGCGGGGGCCCGGGGGATACGCAGTATTTT.

The chain employs TRBV6-5 and TRBJ1-4; tentative D call: TRBD1 (5 bases). The CDR3 sequence is 15 residues long. CDR1 and CDR2 from the germline V gene are MNHEY and SVGAGI. Trimming left V 6 bases short and J 4 bases short, with 15 bases between. CDR3 sequence (DNA): TGTGCCAGCAGACACGGCGGGACCGATAATGAAAAACTGTTTTTT. Residues: CASRHGGTDNEKLFF.

The V call is TRBV9, the J call TRBJ1-2, with D possibly being TRBD1 (6 bases). Germline CDR1 reads SGDLS; CDR2 reads YYNGEE. The CDR3 extends over 14 amino acids. Trimming pared 4 bases from V and 7 bases from J, leaving 17 bases between. The CDR3 is CASSWGAASIGYTF. CDR3 in DNA: TGTGCCAGCAGCTGGGGGGCCGCTTCTATTGGCTACACCTTC.

This chain joins TRBV10-3 and TRBJ2-5, with TRBD1 identical over 7 bases. Germline V gene lookup returns CDR1 ENHRY and CDR2 SYGVKD. V dropped 0 bases and J dropped 2; count of bases not matched to a gene: 3. The CDR3 loop spans 15 amino acids. The DNA of the CDR3 is TGTGCCATCAGTGAGTCCGGGACAGAGCAAGAGACCCAGTACTTC. Translation gives CAISESGTEQETQYF.

This sequence joins TRBV7-8 and TRBJ2-2; 11 nucleotides agree with TRBD2. V lost 1 base and J lost 0; bases outside the gene matches: 4. This CDR3 contains 18 residues. Germline-derived CDR1 and CDR2 are SGHVS and FQNEAQ. The CDR3 DNA follows: TGTGCCAGCAGCTTAGGACTAGCGGGAATCTCGAACACCGGGGAGCTGTTTTTT. It yields the protein CASSLGLAGISNTGELFF.

The chain joins TRBV7-2 to TRBJ2-7; a possible D gene is TRBD2 (6 bases). There are 15 residues in the CDR3. V lost 3 bases, J lost 0 bases, and 12 bases lay in between. Germline CDR1 reads SGHTA; CDR2 reads FQGNSA. CDR3 DNA: TGTGCCAGCAGCTTCGGGGCTAGCGTCTCCTACGAGCAGTACTTC. Its translation: CASSFGASVSYEQYF.

The chain recombines TRBV19 with TRBJ1-2; 7 nucleotides match TRBD1. This CDR3 is 15 amino acids long. The V segment lost 6 bases and the J segment 2 bases; nucleotides outside the gene matches: 9. In germline, CDR1 is LNHDA, CDR2 SQIVND (reference sequence). In DNA, the CDR3 is TGTGCCAGTAGCAGGTGGACAGGACCGAACTATGGCTACACCTTC. Amino acids: CASSRWTGPNYGYTF. Full variable domain (rest looked up from reference TRBV19 and TRBJ1-2): DGGITQSPKYLFRKEGQNVTLSCEQNLNHDAMYWYRQDPGQGLRLIYYSQIVNDFQKGDIAEGYSVSREKKESFPLTVTSAQKNPTAFYLCASSRWTGPNYGYTFGSGTRLTVV.

The gene calls are TRBV2 and TRBJ1-1, with 8 bases lining up with TRBD1. From germline, CDR1 is SNHLY and CDR2 FYNNEI. The J segment lost 0 bases and the V segment lost 4 bases, leaving 4 bases of the junction unmatched. The CDR3 contains 15 residues. The CDR3 protein is CASSGLQGVNTEAFF. The CDR3 coding sequence is TGTGCCAGCAGTGGACTACAGGGGGTGAACACTGAAGCTTTCTTT.

The V and J genes are TRBV14 and TRBJ1-4; no clear D. From germline, CDR1 is SGHDN and CDR2 FVKESK. Between the trimmed V and J ends, which lost 2 bases and 0 bases, there was a span of 13 bases. The CDR3 sequence is 17 residues long. The CDR3, as DNA: TGTGCCAGCAGCCAACGAAAGGTTTTTGCAACTAATGAAAAACTGTTTTTT. This translates into CASSQRKVFATNEKLFF.